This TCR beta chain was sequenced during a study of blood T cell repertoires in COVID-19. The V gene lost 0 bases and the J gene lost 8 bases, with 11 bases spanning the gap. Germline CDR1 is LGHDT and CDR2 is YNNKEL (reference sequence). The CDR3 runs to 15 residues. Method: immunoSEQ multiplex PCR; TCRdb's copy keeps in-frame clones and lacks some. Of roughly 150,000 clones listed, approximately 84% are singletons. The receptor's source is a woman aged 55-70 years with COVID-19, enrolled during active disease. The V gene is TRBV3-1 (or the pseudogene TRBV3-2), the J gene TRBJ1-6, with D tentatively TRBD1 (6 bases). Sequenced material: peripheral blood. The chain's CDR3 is CASSQEQGNHSPLHF. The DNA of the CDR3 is TGTGCCAGCAGCCAAGAACAGGGTAATCATTCACCCCTCCACTTT.